Listed below are T cell receptor beta chains from one sample, sequenced in a study of T-cell reconstitution after alpha-beta-depleted transplantation in children. Each CDR3 protein gets one entry after TCRdb re-called the PCR reads with MiXCR. The sample holds 500,000 or so distinct CDR3 sequences, about 10% seen once. The sample consisted of PBMCs, mostly from graft donor cells, taken 180 days after TCRalphabeta/CD19-depleted stem cell transplant. The receptors were gathered from a female patient between 2 and 15 years old who had a stem cell transplant for aplastic anemia, so the T cells may come from the graft donor. CDR3s include the opening cysteine and the closing phenylalanine or tryptophan. The order of the fields is D gene, J gene, V gene, clone size, CDR3 length, CDR3 protein, CDR3 DNA. D genes are given only for firm matches. Clone size is stated in some rows and not others, as once, few, many or a class when expanded.

>-|TRBJ2-1|TRBV5-1|-|16
CASRILYRDFGNEQFF
TGCGCCAGCAGAATTCTCTACAGGGATTTTGGCAATGAGCAGTTCTTC
>-|TRBJ1-1|TRBV19|-|15
CASSSAGTMNTEAFF
TGTGCCAGTAGTTCCGCCGGCACTATGAACACTGAAGCTTTCTTT
>-|TRBJ1-1|TRBV10-3|-|14
CAISESSVNTEAFF
TGTGCCATCAGTGAGTCGTCAGTGAACACTGAAGCTTTCTTT
>-|TRBJ1-2|TRBV5-1|many|13
CASSFGGNYGYTF
TGCGCCAGCAGCTTTGGGGGGAACTATGGCTACACCTTC
>TRBD1|TRBJ2-1|TRBV29-1|-|15
CSVEDPGQGPGLEFF
TGCAGCGTTGAAGATCCGGGACAGGGGCCGGGACTAGAGTTCTTC
>-|TRBJ1-5|TRBV7-2|once|13
CASSLNGGQPQHF
TGTGCCAGCAGCCTCAACGGGGGTCAGCCCCAGCATTTT
>TRBD1|TRBJ1-4|TRBV7-2|few|15
CASSRRTGLNEKLFF
TGTGCCAGCAGCAGACGGACAGGCCTTAATGAAAAACTGTTTTTT
>-|TRBJ2-1|TRBV12-3/TRBV12-4|-|15
CASSFPSVPYNEQFF
TGTGCCAGCAGTTTCCCTAGCGTTCCCTACAATGAGCAGTTCTTC
>TRBD2|TRBJ2-3|TRBV7-2|-|15
CASSLLLAATDTQYF
TGTGCCAGCAGCTTATTACTAGCGGCCACAGATACGCAGTATTTT
>-|TRBJ1-1|TRBV5-1|-|17
CASSPFPRLSLNTEAFF
TGCGCCAGCAGCCCCTTCCCGCGTCTGTCCTTGAACACTGAAGCTTTCTTT
>TRBD2|TRBJ2-7|TRBV5-1|-|15
CASSVQREAAYEQYF
TGCGCCAGCAGCGTACAGCGGGAGGCGGCCTACGAGCAGTACTTC
>-|TRBJ1-5|TRBV5-6|few|15
CASSLSGTTGQPQHF
TGTGCCAGCAGCTTGAGCGGGACCACAGGCCAGCCCCAGCATTTT
>-|TRBJ1-5|TRBV15|-|17
CATSAKGGNPRDQPQHF
TGTGCCACCAGCGCCAAGGGGGGAAACCCACGCGATCAGCCCCAGCATTTT
>-|TRBJ2-1|TRBV7-2|few|16
CASSLGSGYSGNEQFF
TGTGCCAGCAGCTTAGGTAGCGGATACAGCGGGAATGAGCAGTTCTTC
>-|TRBJ2-2|TRBV12-3/TRBV12-4|few|15
CASSFLREFSGELFF
TGTGCCAGCAGTTTTTTAAGAGAGTTTTCCGGGGAGCTGTTTTTT
>-|TRBJ2-3|TRBV30|-|12
CAWAGGADTQYF
TGTGCCTGGGCCGGCGGAGCAGATACGCAGTATTTT
>-|TRBJ2-7|TRBV14|few|13
CASSQWKGGEQYF
TGTGCCAGCAGCCAATGGAAGGGGGGCGAGCAGTACTTC
>-|TRBJ2-2|TRBV15|many|15
CATSRDGIYTGELFF
TGTGCCACCAGCAGAGACGGGATTTACACCGGGGAGCTGTTTTTT
>TRBD1|TRBJ2-2|TRBV30|-|14
CAWVFGTGPGELFF
TGTGCCTGGGTCTTCGGGACAGGGCCCGGGGAGCTGTTTTTT
>TRBD2|TRBJ2-1|TRBV12-3/TRBV12-4|few|19
CASSGRLAGGRSSYNEQFF
TGTGCCAGCAGTGGCAGACTAGCGGGAGGACGGAGCTCCTACAATGAGCAGTTCTTC
>TRBD2|TRBJ2-2|TRBV12-3/TRBV12-4|-|17
CASSLEGLAGATGELFF
TGTGCCAGCAGTTTAGAAGGCCTAGCGGGAGCTACCGGGGAGCTGTTTTTT
>-|TRBJ2-7|TRBV28|few|15
CASNSPGSPVLEQYF
TGTGCCAGCAACTCCCCCGGGTCCCCAGTTCTCGAGCAGTACTTC
>-|TRBJ2-1|TRBV7-2|many|13
CASSLGRGGEQFF
TGTGCCAGCAGCTTAGGCAGGGGAGGAGAGCAGTTCTTC
>-|TRBJ2-1|TRBV5-5|-|14
CASSLADDYNEQFF
TGTGCCAGCAGCTTGGCCGATGACTACAATGAGCAGTTCTTC
>-|TRBJ1-2|TRBV12-3/TRBV12-4|-|11
CASSTGRGYTF
TGTGCCAGCAGTACCGGGCGGGGCTACACCTTC
>-|TRBJ1-1|TRBV20-1|few|13
CSASFRLGTEAFF
TGCAGTGCTAGTTTCAGGTTGGGCACTGAAGCTTTCTTT
>-|TRBJ1-5|TRBV10-3|few|12
CAISADNQPQHF
TGTGCCATCAGTGCGGACAATCAGCCCCAGCATTTT
>-|TRBJ1-5|TRBV19|-|16
CASSTPGDRSNQPQHF
TGTGCCAGTAGTACGCCAGGGGATCGCAGCAATCAGCCCCAGCATTTT
>-|TRBJ2-2|TRBV7-2|-|16
CASSLPLGVATGELFF
TGTGCCAGCAGCTTACCCTTGGGAGTGGCTACCGGGGAGCTGTTTTTT
>TRBD2|TRBJ2-7|TRBV6-2/TRBV6-3|-|15
CASSHWAGDHYEQYF
TGTGCCAGCAGCCACTGGGCGGGAGACCACTACGAGCAGTACTTC
>-|TRBJ2-3|TRBV5-1|-|13
CASSHGDKDTQYF
TGCGCCAGCAGCCACGGGGACAAAGATACGCAGTATTTT
>-|TRBJ2-3|TRBV6-2/TRBV6-3|-|15
CASSSGRYFTDTQYF
TGTGCCAGCAGTTCCGGACGCTATTTCACAGATACGCAGTATTTT